The 8 T cell receptor beta chains below were found in one sample sequenced in a study of T cell responses to AZD1222 COVID-19 vaccine. Some clones are missing from TCRdb's copy, which holds only in-frame ones; the method was immunoSEQ multiplex PCR. Here the sample spans around 160,000 clones, around 86% being singletons. The sequences come from peripheral blood, collected on day 0 of MenACWY control vaccination. The source is an adult in good health.

This clone was detected a few times. This chain joins TRBV5-1 and TRBJ2-5, with no clear D. Trimming cost V 0 bases and J 1 base, with 7 bases left between them. The CDR3 sequence is 14 residues long. CDR1 is SGHRS, CDR2 YFSETQ, per germline. CDR3 sequence: CASSLVVAQETQYF. CDR3 DNA sequence: TGCGCCAGCAGCTTGGTAGTAGCCCAAGAGACCCAGTACTTC.

The rearrangement links TRBV7-2 to TRBJ2-1; D is uncertain. The CDR3 runs to 12 residues. The germline V gene encodes CDR1 SGHTA and CDR2 FQGNSA. Between the trimmed V and J ends, which lost 2 bases and 8 bases, there was a span of 7 bases. The DNA for the CDR3 is TGTGCCAGCAGCTTAATGAGGCATGAGCAGTTCTTC. Amino acid sequence: CASSLMRHEQFF. The full variable domain, its missing parts supplied by reference TRBV7-2 and TRBJ2-1, is GAGVSQSPSNKVTEKGKDVELRCDPISGHTALYWYRQSLGQGLEFLIYFQGNSAPDKSGLPSDRFSAERTGGSVSTLTIQRTQQEDSAVYLCASSLMRHEQFFGPGTRLTVL.

The rearrangement joins TRBV15 to TRBJ1-1; D is unclear. Germline values: CDR1 LNHNV, CDR2 YYDKDF (reference sequence). Trimming left V 1 base short and J 0 bases short, with 9 bases between. The CDR3 loop spans 15 amino acids. The CDR3 nucleotides are TGTGCCACCAGCAGAGCGAAGATGATGAACACTGAAGCTTTCTTT. This sequence encodes CATSRAKMMNTEAFF. The full variable domain, rest sourced from reference TRBV15 and TRBJ1-1, is DAMVIQNPRYQVTQFGKPVTLSCSQTLNHNVMYWYQQKSSQAPKLLFHYYDKDFNNEADTPDNFQSRRPNTSFCFLDIRSPGLGDTAMYLCATSRAKMMNTEAFFGQGTRLTVV.

This clone was seen ten or more times. The chain carries TRBV13 and TRBJ1-5; 7 nucleotides line up with TRBD1. Germline CDR1 reads PRHDT; CDR2 reads FYEKMQ (reference sequence). J was trimmed by 6 bases and V by 7 bases; bases with no gene match: 9. This CDR3 comprises 14 residues. The CDR3 protein is CASIPTGWAQPQHF. The CDR3 DNA is TGTGCCAGCATCCCGACAGGGTGGGCTCAGCCCCAGCATTTT.

The chain is built from TRBV5-1 and TRBJ2-1; the D gene is possibly TRBD1 (6 bases). The V gene's germline CDR1 is SGHRS and CDR2 YFSETQ. This CDR3 has 18 residues. V was pared by 5 bases and J by 5 bases, with 26 bases between. The CDR3 DNA sequence: TGCGCCAGCAGGGTCCTACCCCCCGGGGTGGGGGCGAACAATGAGCAGTTCTTC. Protein: CASRVLPPGVGANNEQFF.

This chain links TRBV5-1 with TRBJ1-2, with 8 bases aligning to TRBD1. V lost 4 bases to trimming and J lost 4 bases; unmatched junction nucleotides: 15. Germline CDR1 and CDR2: SGHRS and YFSETQ. The CDR3 has 17 residues. The chain's CDR3 is CASSPGQVLKAGYGYTF. CDR3 nucleotides: TGCGCCAGCAGCCCGGGACAGGTACTTAAAGCGGGCTATGGCTACACCTTC.

This rearrangement joins TRBV7-2 to TRBJ2-2; D perhaps matches TRBD2 (7 bases). Trimming removed 6 bases from V and 6 bases from J, with 17 bases in between. CDR3 size: 15 residues. Germline V gene lookup returns CDR1 SGHTA and CDR2 FQGNSA. The CDR3 coding sequence is TGTGCCAGCAGTCTCACGGGGGGCGGGTCCGGGGAGCTGTTTTTT. Translated, it gives CASSLTGGGSGELFF.

The rearrangement joins TRBV24-1 to TRBJ2-1, with no clear D. The CDR3 is 15 residues long. V lost 6 bases to trimming and J lost 5 bases, with 16 bases between them. Germline V gene lookup returns CDR1 KGHDR and CDR2 SFDVKD. The CDR3 nucleotides are TGTGCCACCAGTACAAATAGGGCTTATAACAATGAGCAGTTCTTC. It is translated as CATSTNRAYNNEQFF.